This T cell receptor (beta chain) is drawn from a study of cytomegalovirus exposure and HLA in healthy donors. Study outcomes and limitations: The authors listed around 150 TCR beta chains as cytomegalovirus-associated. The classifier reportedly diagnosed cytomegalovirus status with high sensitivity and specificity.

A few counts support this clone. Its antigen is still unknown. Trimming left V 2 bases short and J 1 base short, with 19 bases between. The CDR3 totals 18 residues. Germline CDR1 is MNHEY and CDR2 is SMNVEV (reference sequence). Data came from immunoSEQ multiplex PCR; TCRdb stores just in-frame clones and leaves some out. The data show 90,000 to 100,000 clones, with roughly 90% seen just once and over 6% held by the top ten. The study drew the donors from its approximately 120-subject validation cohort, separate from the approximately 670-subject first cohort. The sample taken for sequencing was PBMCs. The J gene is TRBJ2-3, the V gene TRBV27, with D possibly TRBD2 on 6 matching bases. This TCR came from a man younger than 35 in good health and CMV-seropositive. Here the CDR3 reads CASSLVSLGRRGTDTQYF. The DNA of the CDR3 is TGTGCCAGCAGTTTAGTCTCCTTGGGGCGGAGGGGCACAGATACGCAGTATTTT.